Listed here are 8 T cell receptor beta chains from one sample, sequenced in a study of beta chain features in type 1 diabetes (dated by TCRdb to 2016 to 2019). Their antigens are not known. Library preparation employed the immunoSEQ multiplex PCR assay. The entire isolated RNA was reverse transcribed using the High Capacity cDNA Reverse Transcription Kit, and thus expressed TCRB transcripts were sequenced. Imported from immuneACCESS, the table was reduced by TCRdb to in-frame sequences with V and J called. These copies leave out some clones; in studies compared against another copy, an unresolved V gene accounts for under half, and the cause of the remainder is not known. Across this sample there are roughly 150,000 clones, with 8% to 9.5% seen only once. The ten largest clones represent around 0.56% of the sample. The study at large found these results: Type 1 diabetes patients showed a moderate but significant shortening of TCRB CDR3 length in all four CD4+ subsets.

The sequencing input was central memory CD4+ T cells from blood. The receptors here all came from a woman between 18 and 30 years old with type 1 diabetes.

This clone was detected only a few times. A junction end diverges from the germline sequence, so it may reflect a read error. The genes are TRBV5-4 and TRBJ2-7; a weak D match, TRBD1 (5 bases). The germline gives CDR1 SGHNT, CDR2 YYREEE (reference sequence). The CDR3 covers 14 residues. The CDR3, as DNA: TGCGCCAGCAGCCAAGATCGGGCAGGGTACGAGCAGTACTTC. Its translation: CASSQDRAGYEQYF.

Remarks on this clone: A junction boundary mismatches the germline segment, possibly from a read error. This chain uses TRBV7-7 with TRBJ2-2, with TRBD2 matching over 7 bases. This CDR3 region has 14 residues. The germline V gene encodes CDR1 SSHAT and CDR2 FNYEAQ (reference sequence). CDR3 residues: CASSLGLRTGELFF. The CDR3 nucleotides read TGTGCTAGCAGCTTGGGACTAAGGACCGGGGAGCTGTTTTTT.

The table lists this clone with a few counts. The rearrangement uses TRBV5-1 and TRBJ2-3; TRBD2 agrees at 11 bases. The CDR3 has 17 residues. The germline CDR1 and CDR2 sequences are SGHRS and YFSETQ. The V gene end was trimmed by 3 bases and the J gene end by 6 bases; junction bases not matched to a gene: 12. The CDR3 region has the DNA TGCGCCAGCAGCTCCCAGACTAGCGGGACCCCGGGGGATACGCAGTATTTT. As protein: CASSSQTSGTPGDTQYF.

The chain links TRBV7-9 to TRBJ2-5, with 8 nucleotides matching TRBD2. In germline, CDR1 is SEHNR, CDR2 FQNEAQ (reference sequence). This CDR3 region has 16 residues. J lost 2 bases, V lost 8 bases, and 13 bases had no gene match. CDR3 amino acids: CASPPEVGRGQETQYF. CDR3 in DNA: TGTGCCAGCCCGCCGGAAGTCGGGAGGGGTCAAGAGACCCAGTACTTC. The full variable domain, completed using reference TRBV7-9 and TRBJ2-5, is DTGVSQNPRHKITKRGQNVTFRCDPISEHNRLYWYRQTLGQGPEFLTYFQNEAQLEKSRLLSDRFSAERPKGSFSTLEIQRTEQGDSAMYLCASPPEVGRGQETQYFGPGTRLLVL.

The rearrangement joins TRBV6-5 to TRBJ1-5; no clear D. The CDR3 length is 13 residues. V lost 7 bases to trimming and J lost 5 bases, with 12 bases between them. Germline values: CDR1 MNHEY, CDR2 SVGAGI. CDR3 residues: CASKREHYQPQHF. CDR3 sequence (DNA): TGTGCCAGCAAGCGGGAGCATTATCAGCCCCAGCATTTT.

The chain employs TRBV5-1 and TRBJ2-2; the match to TRBD1 covers 10 bases. The CDR3 is 16 residues long. The V gene end was trimmed by 3 bases and the J gene end by 6 bases; junction bases not matched to a gene: 8. Germline-derived CDR1 and CDR2 are SGHRS and YFSETQ. For the CDR3, the DNA is TGCGCCAGCAGCTCCGGTTGGACAGGGGGATCCGGGGAGCTGTTTTTT. Amino acid sequence: CASSSGWTGGSGELFF.

V and J are TRBV11-2 and TRBJ2-6, with D possibly TRBD1 on 5 matching bases. The CDR3 has 13 residues. Germline V gene sequence: CDR1 SGHAT, CDR2 FQNNGV. Trimming stripped 4 bases from V and 7 bases from J, with 8 bases between. CDR3: CASSSGLANVLTF. The CDR3 coding sequence is TGTGCCAGCAGCTCAGGGTTAGCCAACGTCCTGACTTTC. The whole variable domain, filled in from reference TRBV11-2 and TRBJ2-6, reads EAGVAQSPRYKIIEKRQSVAFWCNPISGHATLYWYQQILGQGPKLLIQFQNNGVVDDSQLPKDRFSAERLKGVDSTLKIQPAKLEDSAVYLCASSSGLANVLTFGAGSRLTVL.

The chain couples TRBV7-2 to TRBJ1-2; D is unresolved. Trimming left V 7 bases short and J 5 bases short, with 14 bases between. Germline V gives CDR1 SGHTA, CDR2 FQGNSA. The CDR3 length is 13 residues. The CDR3 protein is CASTQPSAYGYTF. In DNA, the CDR3 is TGTGCCAGCACCCAACCGAGTGCATATGGCTACACCTTC.